Listed here are 5 T cell receptor beta chains from one sample, sequenced in a study of T cell repertoires in cytomegalovirus infection. Via MiXCR, TCRdb re-called the reads, giving one row per CDR3 protein. Among a few hundred thousand distinct CDR3 sequences, about 15% were seen once, and the ten largest hold around 43%. Material: CD8+ T cells from PBMCs. These receptors all come from a human donor in good health (CMV status not recorded). Some clones in this sample may be carry-over from other donors' samples.

This clonotype was seen a few times. The CDR3 sequence is CASSQEDGRWNIQYF. The CDR3, as DNA: TGCGCCAGCAGCCAAGAGGACGGGCGCTGGAACATTCAGTACTTC. The V gene is TRBV4-1, the J gene TRBJ2-4; no clear D. Between the trimmed V and J ends, which lost 0 bases and 7 bases, there was a span of 13 bases. In germline, CDR1 is MGHRA, CDR2 YSYEKL. This CDR3 has 15 amino acids.

Regarding this clonotype: A much larger clone lies a single base off, so this may be a read error. This sequence joins TRBV3-1 and TRBJ1-5; D possibly corresponds to TRBD1 (6 bases). Looked up from germline, CDR1 is LGHDT and CDR2 is YNNKEL (reference sequence). The CDR3 is 16 residues long. The CDR3: CTSSQKSAGANQPQHF. DNA of the CDR3: TGTACCAGCAGCCAAAAATCGGCAGGGGCCAATCAGCCCCAGCATTTT. Full variable domain (remainder filled in from reference TRBV3-1 and TRBJ1-5): DTAVSQTPKYLVTQMGNDKSIKCEQNLGHDTMYWYKQDSKKFLKIMFSYNNKELIINETVPNRFSPKSPDKAHLNLHINSLELGDSAVYFCTSSQKSAGANQPQHFGDGTRLSIL.

This clonotype was detected many times. This chain connects TRBV7-6 to TRBJ2-3; TRBD2 is a possible D gene (7 bases). The CDR3 spans 14 residues. V was pared by 1 base and J by 6 bases, with 11 bases between. Germline values: CDR1 SGHVS, CDR2 FNYEAQ. The CDR3 DNA reads as TGTGCCAGCAGCTTAGGGGGGGGCCTCGATACGCAGTATTTT. This encodes CASSLGGGLDTQYF.

V is TRBV27 and J is TRBJ2-2, with D possibly matching TRBD2 (6 bases). The CDR3 is 14 amino acids. Per germline, CDR1 MNHEY and CDR2 SMNVEV (reference sequence). The V end was cut by 7 bases, the J end by 5 bases, with 14 bases between. For the CDR3, the DNA is TGTGCCAGCAACATGCTAGGGACTACCGGGGAGCTGTTTTTT. Its protein is CASNMLGTTGELFF.

This clonotype has just a few counts. This chain connects TRBV3-1 to TRBJ2-3, with TRBD2 matching over 7 bases. V trimming: 1 base; J trimming: 5 bases; junction bases outside the gene matches: 3. The CDR3 loop spans 14 amino acids. The germline gives CDR1 LGHDT, CDR2 YNNKEL (reference sequence). In DNA, the CDR3 is TGTGCCAGCAGCCAAGGACTAGCCGGAGATACGCAGTATTTT. This sequence encodes CASSQGLAGDTQYF.